Below, 2 T cell receptor beta chains from the same sample are listed, as sequenced in a study of cytomegalovirus exposure and HLA in healthy donors (dated by TCRdb to between 2016 and 2019). Library preparation employed the immunoSEQ multiplex PCR assay. For the multiplex PCR, a mixture combining 60 forward primers for TCR Vbeta segments and 13 reverse primers for TCR Jbeta segments was used. This immuneACCESS table, as held by TCRdb, lists in-frame sequences with V and J called but not all clones. Of the missing ones, under half trace to an unresolved V gene in checked studies; the others have no known cause. This sample comprises some 78,000 clones, 80% of them detected only once. The leading ten clones occupy 32% of the sample. The specimen sequenced was PBMCs. The receptors come from a man in his fifties or sixties in good health and CMV-seropositive.

The V gene is TRBV5-1, the J gene TRBJ1-3; no clear D. Trimming left V 2 bases short and J 2 bases short, with 14 bases between. The germline V gene has CDR1 SGHRS and CDR2 YFSETQ. This CDR3 has 16 amino acids. The chain's CDR3 is CASSFLTGTAGNTIYF. The CDR3 coding sequence is TGCGCCAGCAGCTTTTTGACCGGAACAGCTGGAAACACCATATATTTT.

The count of this clone is one. In nucleotides, the CDR3 is TGCGCCAGCAGCCGAGGGACAGGGTCAGGCGCCTACGAGCAGTACTTC. As protein: CASSRGTGSGAYEQYF. V gene TRBV4-1 combines with J gene TRBJ2-7; 9 nucleotides line up with TRBD1. The V segment lost 4 bases and the J segment 2 bases; nucleotides outside the gene matches: 9. This CDR3 region has 16 residues. The germline CDR1 and CDR2 sequences are MGHRA and YSYEKL.